This is a list of T cell receptor beta chains from one sample in a study of blood T cell repertoires in COVID-19. Method: immunoSEQ multiplex PCR; TCRdb's copy keeps in-frame clones and lacks some. Among about 70,000 clones, 80% were seen once, and the ten largest hold 18%. The specimen sequenced was peripheral blood. Receptor source: a man aged 65-85 years who had recovered from COVID-19. Both conserved end residues are part of each CDR3. D genes are given only for firm matches. Rows give clone size only sometimes, using once, few, many, or a class for an expanded clone.

TRBJ1-2,TRBV28,.,.,TGTGCCAGCAGTTCGTTAGGGAGAAACACTAACTATGGCTACACCTTC,CASSSLGRNTNYGYTF
TRBJ1-2,TRBV7-3,.,TRBD1,TGTGCCAGCAGCCACGGGACAGGCTATGGCTACACCTTC,CASSHGTGYGYTF
TRBJ2-7,TRBV5-1,.,.,TGCGCCAGCAGCTTGTCTCCTAGTTTCCCCTACGAGCAGTACTTC,CASSLSPSFPYEQYF
TRBJ1-5,TRBV3-1/TRBV3-2,.,TRBD1,TGTGCCAGCAGCCTTACAGGGGATAGCAATCAGCCCCAGCATTTT,CASSLTGDSNQPQHF
TRBJ1-2,TRBV6-1,.,.,TGTGCCAGCAGTGAAAGGGGGACAAGAGATGGCTACACCTTC,CASSERGTRDGYTF
TRBJ1-1,TRBV7-9,.,TRBD1,TGTGCCAGCAGCTTATTCGCCGGGACAGGCCCCACTGAAGCTTTCTTT,CASSLFAGTGPTEAFF
TRBJ2-7,TRBV6-1,.,TRBD1,TGTGCCAGCAGTGAACCGGGACAGTCCTACGAGCAGTACTTC,CASSEPGQSYEQYF
TRBJ2-2,TRBV7-2,.,TRBD2,TGTGCCAGCAGCTCTAGCGGGGGGGCTGTCGCCGGGGAGCTGTTTTTT,CASSSSGGAVAGELFF
TRBJ1-2,TRBV2,.,TRBD1,TGTGCCAGCTCTATACAGGGGGCTTATTCTCCCTATGGCTACACCTTC,CASSIQGAYSPYGYTF
TRBJ1-6,TRBV14,.,.,TGTGCCAGCGCCAGCTCCTATAATTCACCCCTCCACTTT,CASASSYNSPLHF
TRBJ2-1,TRBV5-4,.,.,TGTGCCAGCGGAAGCGGGTATGTCGATGAGCAGTTCTTC,CASGSGYVDEQFF
TRBJ1-1,TRBV2,.,TRBD1,TGTGCCAGCAGTGAGACAGGGGTTTACGCTGAAGCTTTCTTT,CASSETGVYAEAFF
TRBJ1-1,TRBV10-3,few,TRBD1,TGTGCCATCAGAGAAAAACAGGGGTCGAACGAAGCTTTCTTT,CAIREKQGSNEAFF
TRBJ2-3,TRBV6-5,.,TRBD1,TGTGCCAGCAGCTCCGGGACAGCGCAGTATTTT,CASSSGTAQYF
TRBJ2-1,TRBV11-2,.,.,TGTGCCAGCAGCTTAGTGTCAGGATACAATGAGCAGTTCTTC,CASSLVSGYNEQFF
TRBJ2-7,TRBV6-5,.,.,TGTGCCAGCGGCAAATACGAGCAGTACTTC,CASGKYEQYF
TRBJ1-1,TRBV29-1,.,TRBD1,TGCAGCGTTGTCGGACAGGCTAACACTGAAGCTTTCTTT,CSVVGQANTEAFF
TRBJ2-7,TRBV4-2,.,.,TGTGCCAGCAGCCGACAAAGTGAGGGTGTCTACGAGCAGTACTTC,CASSRQSEGVYEQYF
TRBJ2-3,TRBV5-8,.,TRBD1,TGTGCCAGCAGCTACTTACAGGGGGCCGCAGATACGCAGTATTTT,CASSYLQGAADTQYF
TRBJ1-1,TRBV4-2,.,.,TGTGCCAGCAGCCAAGAAGCAGACAGGCCCAACACTGAAGCTTTCTTT,CASSQEADRPNTEAFF
TRBJ2-1,TRBV15,.,TRBD2,TGTGCCACCAGCAGAGGGACTAGTGTGAGCTCCTACAATGAGCAGTTCTTC,CATSRGTSVSSYNEQFF
TRBJ2-3,TRBV24-1,.,.,TGTGCCACCAGTGATTTGGGTCCGGGAACAGATACGCAGTATTTT,CATSDLGPGTDTQYF
TRBJ1-1,TRBV5-1,.,.,TGCGCCAGCAGCCTCCTAGGACAGCCAAGAGACACTGAAGCTTTCTTT,CASSLLGQPRDTEAFF
TRBJ2-5,TRBV25-1,.,TRBD1,TGTGCCAGCAGTGAATCTTTAACTAGGACAGGGCGAGAGACCCAGTACTTC,CASSESLTRTGRETQYF
TRBJ2-5,TRBV3-1/TRBV3-2,.,TRBD1,TGTGCCAGCAGCCAAAGACAGGGGGGGACCCAGTACTTC,CASSQRQGGTQYF
TRBJ2-7,TRBV5-1,.,.,TGCGCCAGCAGGGAACCGAGCGTTAACGAGCAGTACTTC,CASREPSVNEQYF
TRBJ2-7,TRBV19,.,.,TGTGCCAGTAGTATACGTGGGGCGGAGAACGAGCAGTACTTC,CASSIRGAENEQYF
TRBJ2-1,TRBV5-1,.,.,TGCGCCAGCAGCTTGTCCCTAGTCTCCAATGAGCAGTTCTTC,CASSLSLVSNEQFF
TRBJ2-2,TRBV5-6,.,.,TGTGCCAGCAGCTACGGGGGAATCGGGGAGCTGTTTTTT,CASSYGGIGELFF
TRBJ1-5,TRBV7-8,once,.,TGTGCCAGCAGCTTAATTAATGGCAATCAGCCCCAGCATTTT,CASSLINGNQPQHF
TRBJ2-2,TRBV18,few,.,TGTGCCAGCTCACCACTACAGGATAGGTCCACCGGGGAGCTGTTTTTT,CASSPLQDRSTGELFF
TRBJ1-2,TRBV19,.,.,TGTGCCAGTAGTCCGGATCAGGGGTATGGCTACACCTTC,CASSPDQGYGYTF
TRBJ1-1,TRBV7-2,.,.,TGTGCCAGCAGCCAATACCAACAGGGTAACACTGAAGCTTTCTTT,CASSQYQQGNTEAFF
TRBJ1-2,TRBV11-2,once,.,TGTGCCAGCAGCCCGACAAACCATGGCTACACCTTC,CASSPTNHGYTF
TRBJ2-3,TRBV19,.,TRBD2,TGTGCCAGTAGTATAGGTACTGGGAGCGGGAGTACAGATACGCAGTATTTT,CASSIGTGSGSTDTQYF
TRBJ1-4,TRBV18,.,.,TGTGCCAGCTCACCGATGAGAGATGGAACTAATGAAAAACTGTTTTTT,CASSPMRDGTNEKLFF
TRBJ2-7,TRBV5-1,.,TRBD1,TGCGCCAGCAGCCTGAGGACAGGGGGCCTCTACGAGCAGTACTTC,CASSLRTGGLYEQYF
TRBJ2-3,TRBV29-1,.,TRBD2,TGCAGCGTTGACCGCGGGAGTCGTGGAGATACGCAGTATTTT,CSVDRGSRGDTQYF
TRBJ1-5,TRBV19,.,TRBD1,TGTGCCAGTAGAAAACGGACAGGCGGGCAGCCCCAGCATTTT,CASRKRTGGQPQHF
TRBJ2-7,TRBV7-8,.,.,TGTGCCAGCAGCATAACCGGGACAACAATCTACGAGCAGTACTTC,CASSITGTTIYEQYF
TRBJ1-2,TRBV7-3,.,TRBD1,TGTGCCAGCAGCTACCGACAGGGGGGTAAAGATAACTATGGCTACACCTTC,CASSYRQGGKDNYGYTF
TRBJ2-7,TRBV7-2,many,.,TGTGCCAGCAGCGAAAGGGCAGGGGCCTACGAGCAGTACTTC,CASSERAGAYEQYF
TRBJ2-7,TRBV11-2,.,TRBD2,TGTGCCAGCAGCTCAGGACTAGCGGGAGGGCCATCGTTC,CASSSGLAGGPSF
TRBJ2-2,TRBV30,.,TRBD1,TGTGCCTTGGAAGGACAGGGCGGCAGATTATATGGGGTCGGGGAGCTGTTTTTT,CALEGQGGRLYGVGELFF
TRBJ2-7,TRBV11-2,few,.,TGTGCCAGCAGCGGGACTTACGAGCAGTACTTC,CASSGTYEQYF
TRBJ1-5,TRBV24-1,.,TRBD1,TGTGCCACCTCGGGGACAGGATATTATCAGCCCCAGCATTTT,CATSGTGYYQPQHF
TRBJ2-3,TRBV5-4,.,.,TGTGCCAGCAGCTTGCCCAGGACAGATCCCACAGATACGCAGTATTTT,CASSLPRTDPTDTQYF
TRBJ2-5,TRBV5-1,.,.,TGCGCCAGCAGCTTGGGCGACACCCTGCAAGAGACCCAGTACTTC,CASSLGDTLQETQYF
TRBJ2-5,TRBV9,.,TRBD2,TGTGCCAGTAATTCCGGGACTAGCGGGGTGGAGACCCAGTACTTC,CASNSGTSGVETQYF
TRBJ2-3,TRBV5-4,.,TRBD1,TGTGCCAGCAGCTCTTACGCCAGGAACAGGGGAAGCACAGATACGCAGTATTTT,CASSSYARNRGSTDTQYF
TRBJ2-2,TRBV7-2,.,.,TGTGCCAGCAGCTTATTCGACAGTACAACCGGGGAGCTGTTTTTT,CASSLFDSTTGELFF
TRBJ1-1,TRBV2,.,.,TGTGCCAGCAGTTCCCCCGGACAGACTATGAACACTGAAGCTTTCTTT,CASSSPGQTMNTEAFF
TRBJ2-1,TRBV11-2,.,TRBD2,TGTGCCAGCAGCCCCTCTAGCGGGGTTCCCCTTGAGCAGTTCTTC,CASSPSSGVPLEQFF
TRBJ2-3,TRBV18,.,.,TGTGCCAGCTCGGCCACCCCCAGGGCAGGCAGCACAGATACGCAGTATTTT,CASSATPRAGSTDTQYF